One and the same sample provided the 26 T cell receptor beta chains below, sequenced in a study of PD-L1 blockade in urothelial cancer. Time point described: pretreatment peripheral blood. Method: immunoSEQ multiplex PCR; TCRdb's copy keeps in-frame clones and lacks some. Among 130,000 or so clones listed, around 85% were seen once. The specimen comprised PBMCs, sampled around atezolizumab (anti-PD-L1) treatment. These receptors all come from a man in his forties or fifties with urothelial cancer.

The gene calls are TRBV7-9 and TRBJ2-2; TRBD2 might be the D (6 bases). Germline loops: CDR1 SEHNR, CDR2 FQNEAQ (reference sequence). The CDR3 is made up of 15 amino acids. V gave up 2 bases and J gave up 5 bases, with 12 bases separating them. The chain's CDR3 is CASSLTGVRTGELFF. The CDR3 DNA follows: TGTGCCAGCAGCTTAACGGGAGTGAGAACCGGGGAGCTGTTTTTT.

The chain is built from TRBV13 and TRBJ2-3; 7 nucleotides match TRBD2. Germline V gene lookup returns CDR1 PRHDT and CDR2 FYEKMQ (reference sequence). CDR3 length equals 16 residues. Trimming took 5 bases from V and 0 from J; bases not matched to a gene: 8. The CDR3 protein is CASSPRVSGSTDTQYF. For the CDR3, the DNA is TGTGCCAGCAGCCCACGGGTTAGCGGGAGCACAGATACGCAGTATTTT.

In this sample, this clone turned up a few times. The J gene is TRBJ2-7, the V gene TRBV2; 8 bases line up with TRBD1. Germline CDR1 and CDR2: SNHLY and FYNNEI. The CDR3 runs to 16 residues. With 1 base clipped from V and 6 bases from J, the junction kept 11 bases outside the gene matches. The CDR3 spells CASSEGDRRNSGEQYF. The CDR3 region has the DNA TGTGCCAGCAGTGAAGGGGACAGGCGGAACTCGGGCGAGCAGTACTTC.

The rearrangement links TRBV30 to TRBJ2-2; 7 positions agree with TRBD1. Germline CDR1 GTSNPN, CDR2 SVGIG (reference sequence). This CDR3 has 15 amino acids. V dropped 0 bases and J dropped 4; count of bases not matched to a gene: 5. The CDR3 region is CAWSVGGIGTGELFF. CDR3 coding DNA: TGTGCCTGGAGTGTAGGGGGCATCGGCACCGGGGAGCTGTTTTTT.

V usage is TRBV9 and J usage is TRBJ1-1, with 9 bases that match TRBD1. The ends lost 2 bases at V and 10 bases at J; junction bases unmatched: 12. Germline V gives CDR1 SGDLS, CDR2 YYNGEE. This CDR3 is 15 amino acids long. As DNA, the CDR3 is TGTGCCAGCAGCGTTGGCCACAGGACAGGGGTCAGAGCTTTCTTT. Amino acids: CASSVGHRTGVRAFF.

The chain is built from TRBV18 and TRBJ2-2; 11 nucleotides agree with TRBD2. CDR3 length: 16 amino acids. V lost 2 bases to trimming and J lost 3 bases; unmatched junction nucleotides: 2. CDR1 and CDR2 (germline): KGHSH, LQKENI. This CDR3 is CASSPGTSGHTGELFF. The CDR3 DNA sequence: TGTGCCAGCTCACCAGGGACTAGCGGTCACACCGGGGAGCTGTTTTTT.

CDR3 residues: CASRKSSYNSPLHF. Here the CDR3 DNA reads TGTGCCAGCAGGAAGAGCTCCTATAATTCACCCCTCCACTTT. The chain carries TRBV27 and TRBJ1-6; no clear D. Trimming cost V 6 bases and J 0 bases, with 6 bases left between them. Per the germline V gene, CDR1 is MNHEY and CDR2 is SMNVEV (reference sequence). There are 14 residues in the CDR3.

The chain recombines TRBV27 with TRBJ1-2; tentative D call: TRBD1 (6 bases). CDR3 size: 13 residues. Germline V gene lookup returns CDR1 MNHEY and CDR2 SMNVEV (reference sequence). Between the trimmed V and J ends, which lost 2 bases and 8 bases, there was a span of 12 bases. CDR3 residues: CASSLRSGAGYTF. In DNA, the CDR3 is TGTGCCAGCAGTTTAAGATCAGGGGCCGGCTACACCTTC.

This clone is a singleton in its sample. The chain couples TRBV25-1 to TRBJ2-7; 9 bases line up with TRBD2. V lost 11 bases to trimming and J lost 5 bases; unmatched junction nucleotides: 22. The CDR3 is 17 amino acids. The germline CDR1 and CDR2 sequences are MGHDK and SYGVNS. The CDR3 spells CAPRQVLAGPERDEQYF. The CDR3 bases are TGTGCCCCGAGGCAGGTCCTAGCGGGACCCGAGCGCGACGAGCAGTACTTC.

J is TRBJ2-3 and V is TRBV6-4; 15 bases fit TRBD2. V was pared by 6 bases and J by 3 bases, with 4 bases of the junction left unmatched. Germline V gene data show CDR1 as MRHNA and CDR2 as SNTAGT. The CDR3 runs 16 residues. The DNA of the CDR3 is TGTGCCAGCAGCGGACTAGCGGGAGGGCCTACAGATACGCAGTATTTT. It specifies CASSGLAGGPTDTQYF.

This chain connects TRBV4-1 to TRBJ2-7; 10 nucleotides align to TRBD2. This CDR3 is built from 15 residues. V was clipped by 3 bases and J by 4 bases; unmatched bases: 6. The germline V gene encodes CDR1 MGHRA and CDR2 YSYEKL. CDR3 in DNA: TGCGCCAGCAGCCATCCTTCTAGCGGGGGATACGAGCAGTACTTC. This gives the protein CASSHPSSGGYEQYF.

This chain connects TRBV27 to TRBJ2-7, with D tentatively TRBD2 (6 bases). The CDR3 consists of 14 residues. Germline V gives CDR1 MNHEY, CDR2 SMNVEV (reference sequence). Trimming cost V 6 bases and J 1 base, with 13 bases left between them. The CDR3 loop is CASSRLGDSYEQYF. The CDR3 DNA is TGTGCCAGCAGCAGACTAGGGGATTCCTACGAGCAGTACTTC.

The V and J genes are TRBV5-1 and TRBJ2-5; 11 nucleotides agree with TRBD1. The germline V gene encodes CDR1 SGHRS and CDR2 YFSETQ. V lost 0 bases, J lost 4 bases, and 5 bases stayed unmatched. This CDR3 contains 16 residues. The CDR3 loop is CASSLEGTGGVETQYF. The CDR3 DNA reads as TGCGCCAGCAGCTTGGAAGGGACAGGGGGAGTAGAGACCCAGTACTTC. Full variable domain (missing parts from reference TRBV5-1 and TRBJ2-5): KAGVTQTPRYLIKTRGQQVTLSCSPISGHRSVSWYQQTPGQGLQFLFEYFSETQRNKGNFPGRFSGRQFSNSRSEMNVSTLELGDSALYLCASSLEGTGGVETQYFGPGTRLLVL.

V is TRBV5-1 and J is TRBJ2-3, with a possible D match to TRBD1 (6 bases). This CDR3 region has 15 residues. V lost 0 bases to trimming and J lost 4 bases, with 12 bases between them. CDR1 SGHRS and CDR2 YFSETQ come from the germline V gene. CDR3 sequence reads: CASSLGRGSADTQYF. DNA for the CDR3: TGCGCCAGCAGCTTGGGCAGGGGAAGTGCAGATACGCAGTATTTT. Full variable domain (outside the CDR3, taken from reference TRBV5-1 and TRBJ2-3): KAGVTQTPRYLIKTRGQQVTLSCSPISGHRSVSWYQQTPGQGLQFLFEYFSETQRNKGNFPGRFSGRQFSNSRSEMNVSTLELGDSALYLCASSLGRGSADTQYFGPGTRLTVL.

The chain recombines TRBV9 with TRBJ1-2; 10 nucleotides line up with TRBD1. Trimming at V came to 1 base and at J to 4 bases, leaving 4 bases not matched to a gene. The CDR3 spans 15 residues. Per germline, CDR1 SGDLS and CDR2 YYNGEE. The CDR3 reads CASSVRQGAGYGYTF. CDR3 DNA: TGTGCCAGCAGCGTAAGACAGGGGGCAGGCTATGGCTACACCTTC.

The rearrangement joins TRBV13 to TRBJ2-7, with 10 bases identical to TRBD2. CDR1 is PRHDT, CDR2 FYEKMQ, per germline (reference sequence). The CDR3 loop spans 15 amino acids. J lost 3 bases, V lost 3 bases, and 5 bases had no gene match. CDR3 nucleotides: TGTGCCAGCAGCTTGAGTTCTAGCGGGAGCTACGAGCAGTACTTC. It is translated as CASSLSSSGSYEQYF.

In this sample, this clone turned up once. This rearrangement joins TRBV6-4 to TRBJ2-1; 11 bases line up with TRBD2. With V trimmed by 4 bases and J by 4 bases, 3 bases remained unmatched. Looked up from germline, CDR1 is MRHNA and CDR2 is SNTAGT. The CDR3 has 15 amino acids. This chain's CDR3 is CASSAGTSGYNEQFF. In nucleotides, the CDR3 is TGTGCCAGCAGTGCCGGGACTAGCGGTTACAATGAGCAGTTCTTC.

The genes are TRBV19 and TRBJ2-1, with 8 bases matching TRBD2. Trimming took 4 bases from V and 9 from J; bases not matched to a gene: 8. The CDR3 totals 14 residues. The V gene's germline CDR1 is LNHDA and CDR2 SQIVND (reference sequence). The CDR3 loop reads CASSSSGKGVEQFF. The CDR3 coding sequence is TGTGCCAGTAGTAGTAGCGGGAAAGGGGTTGAGCAGTTCTTC. The whole variable domain, filled in from reference TRBV19 and TRBJ2-1, reads DGGITQSPKYLFRKEGQNVTLSCEQNLNHDAMYWYRQDPGQGLRLIYYSQIVNDFQKGDIAEGYSVSREKKESFPLTVTSAQKNPTAFYLCASSSSGKGVEQFFGPGTRLTVL.

CDR3 region: CASSLPRVEETQYF. CDR3 sequence (DNA): TGTGCCAGCAGTTTGCCCAGGGTCGAAGAGACCCAGTACTTC. The rearrangement uses TRBV28 and TRBJ2-5, with a weak D call TRBD1 (5 bases). The germline V and J ends were trimmed by 3 bases and 3 bases, with 11 bases remaining between them. The CDR3 extends over 14 amino acids. CDR1 and CDR2 from the germline V gene are MDHEN and SYDVKM.

This clone has more than one count but fewer than ten. The J gene is TRBJ2-1, the V gene TRBV7-3; 8 nucleotides align to TRBD1. With V trimmed by 5 bases and J by 4 bases, 7 bases remained unmatched. CDR3 size: 15 residues. Germline assignment: CDR1 SGHTA and CDR2 FQGTGA. In nucleotides, the CDR3 is TGTGCCAGCAGCCGTGACAGGGGAAGGTACAATGAGCAGTTCTTC. Amino acids: CASSRDRGRYNEQFF.

The chain has TRBV27 and TRBJ1-3; D might be TRBD1 (6 bases). CDR1 and CDR2 from the germline V gene are MNHEY and SMNVEV (reference sequence). Trimming removed 5 bases at V and 2 bases at J, with 16 bases between. The CDR3 contains 16 residues. The CDR3 nucleotides read TGTGCCAGCAGTCCGGGGGGGCCAGGGGCTGGAAACACCATATATTTT. Translating gives CASSPGGPGAGNTIYF.

The rearrangement links TRBV10-2 to TRBJ2-1, with TRBD2 matching over 7 bases. Germline assignment: CDR1 WSHSY and CDR2 SAAADI. The trim removed 5 bases at V and 5 bases at J, leaving 6 bases unmatched. The length of the CDR3 is 14 residues. For the CDR3, the DNA is TGCGCCAGCAGTCCAGCGGGGTTCAACAATGAGCAGTTCTTC. Translated, it gives CASSPAGFNNEQFF.

The J gene is TRBJ1-4, the V gene TRBV30; no clear D gene. V lost 2 bases to trimming and J lost 4 bases, with 8 bases between them. CDR1 and CDR2 from the germline V gene are GTSNPN and SVGIG (reference sequence). The CDR3 is 13 amino acids. The chain's CDR3 is CAWSRRVNEKLFF. DNA for the CDR3: TGTGCCTGGAGTAGAAGAGTTAATGAAAAACTGTTTTTT.

CDR3: CASSPQGAGDTQYF. The CDR3 DNA follows: TGTGCCAGCTCACCACAGGGGGCCGGGGATACGCAGTATTTT. The chain couples TRBV18 to TRBJ2-3; 7 nucleotides match TRBD1. Trimming cost V 1 base and J 6 bases; bases outside gene matches: 4. There are 14 residues in the CDR3. In germline, CDR1 is KGHSH, CDR2 LQKENI.

The chain carries TRBV6-6 and TRBJ2-7, with 11 bases aligning to TRBD2. The CDR3 contains 14 residues. Unmatched junction bases numbered 6, after V lost 8 bases and J lost 3 bases. CDR1 is MNHNY and CDR2 is SVGAGI in the germline V gene (reference sequence). In DNA form, the CDR3 reads TGTGCCAGCCGAACCGGGACTAGCGGCTACGAGCAGTACTTC. Amino acid sequence: CASRTGTSGYEQYF.

V gene TRBV5-1 combines with J gene TRBJ1-1; D possibly corresponds to TRBD1 (6 bases). CDR1 and CDR2 (germline): SGHRS, YFSETQ. CDR3 length: 13 amino acids. Trimming pared 5 bases from V and 6 bases from J, leaving 14 bases between. The CDR3 region is CASSGEGVAEAFF. The CDR3 coding sequence is TGCGCCAGCAGTGGGGAGGGGGTCGCTGAAGCTTTCTTT.